This entry describes one T cell receptor (beta chain). Its binding antigen is unknown. Base qualities are missing; no much larger clone stands one base away. The sample belongs to a study of CD8 T cells in Susac syndrome (dated by TCRdb to the late 2010s). Describing the broader study: Whether CD8+ T cell activation and differentiation in Susac syndrome was antigen driven was tested using repertoire sequencing. Here is what the overall study found, with its caveats: The study acknowledged that relatively few individuals were included in the TCR sequencing and HLA analysis.

High-throughput TCR beta sequencing profiled peripheral blood CD8+ and CD4+ T cells from healthy donors, Susac syndrome patients and multiple sclerosis patients. Healthy donors were age- and sex-matched controls. Bulk CD8+ and CD4+ T cells were purified by magnetic negative isolation, whereas CD8+ TEMRA cells were enriched by FACS. Blood was collected in EDTA tubes and processed within 24 hours, with PBMCs isolated through density gradient centrifugation. PBMCs destined for TCR sequencing were cryopreserved in liquid nitrogen and later thawed in a 37 °C water bath. The sorted or isolated CD4+, CD8+ and CD8+ TEMRA cells reached a purity of at least 90%. RNA was extracted with the RNeasy kit and roughly 0.5 to 1 ug was reverse transcribed using random hexamers. The immunoSEQ multiplex PCR assay, which covers 54 Vbeta and 13 Jbeta segments, was used to amplify TCR beta CDR3 regions. Bias from PCR amplification was corrected by using a synthetic template baseline for primer optimization and for computational correction. On the authors' methods: Reads were annotated to V, D and J genes according to IMGT and were analyzed with immunoSEQ Analyzer, with only productive sequences retained. Clonality was calculated as one minus the Shannon entropy normalized by log2 of the number of productive unique sequences. Public and private clones were assessed among the 100 most prevalent clones of each patient and control. Susac-specific clones were defined as absent from healthy and MS cohorts, 1052 published viral clones and other ImmuneACCESS disease sequences. The public reads were quality trimmed at Q25 with fastp and then assembled into clones with MiXCR by TCRdb, keeping productive beta chains. Entries that share a CDR3 protein sequence are merged under the most common genes and DNA. TCRdb's processing, not the authors', yielded these V and J calls. Present in this sample are some 120,000 distinct CDR3 sequences, nearly 95% of which were seen just once. Of the sample, roughly 0.12% is held by the ten largest clones.

What was sequenced was CD4+ T cells from PBMCs. This TCR derives from a human donor in good health.

The CDR3 region reads CASSPRAGDSEQYF. The base sequence is TGTGCCAGCTCACCACGGGCAGGGGATAGCGAGCAGTACTTC. This chain joins TRBV18 to TRBJ2-7; the D segment could be TRBD1, given 6 matching bases. Its CDR3 holds 14 amino acids, cysteine through phenylalanine. Of all the DNA, just the CDR3 is kept, 42 bases in frame from base 1. The germline V gene specifies KGHSH as CDR1 and LQKENI as CDR2. V was cut back by 1 base and J by 6 bases, leaving a gap of 13 bases between them.